This record covers a single TCR beta chain. Its antigen is undetermined. The method was immunoSEQ multiplex PCR; TCRdb's version includes in-frame clones alone and lacks a portion of them. The sample holds about 480,000 clones; 60% to 80% are singletons and the top ten take about an eighth. V dropped 8 bases and J dropped 4 bases, with 14 bases sitting between them. Germline loops: CDR1 MNHEY, CDR2 SMNVEV (reference sequence). This CDR3 has 13 amino acids. This entry comes from a study of shared clonotypes between healthy human individuals. Study-wide points: Apart from blood, nothing was sampled; tissue repertoires likely differ. Having only a few donors restricted how much genetic and exposure-history diversity was captured.

All donors were healthy HIV-negative adults lacking recent acute infections or vaccinations. The rearrangement joins TRBV27 to TRBJ1-2, with no clear D. Sequencing was performed on PBMCs. The receptor comes from a woman aged 40 to 50 in good health. Some clones in this sample may be carry-over from other donors' samples. CDR3 nucleotide sequence: TGTGCCAGCCAACGGAACGGCGGCTATGGCTACACCTTC. Amino acid sequence: CASQRNGGYGYTF.